These 27 T cell receptor beta chains were all obtained from the same sample, sequenced in a study of response to subunit inactivated influenza vaccine. TCRdb independently ran MiXCR on the RT-PCR reads; one entry per CDR3 protein. The data show 280,000 or so distinct CDR3 sequences, 21% seen once. This sample comprised PBMCs from blood, obtained approximately 22 months after vaccination. These receptors all stem from a man aged 50-75 years who received an inactivated influenza vaccine.

V gene TRBV20-1 combines with J gene TRBJ2-5, with 7 bases matching TRBD2. The germline V gene encodes CDR1 DFQATT and CDR2 SNEGSKA (reference sequence). The CDR3 has 13 residues. Trimming took 3 bases from V and 5 from J; bases not matched to a gene: 6. CDR3 amino acids: CSASEAGRETQYF. CDR3 bases: TGCAGTGCTAGCGAAGCGGGACGGGAGACCCAGTACTTC.

This rearrangement joins TRBV11-2 to TRBJ2-3; weak D call: TRBD2 (5 bases). CDR1 and CDR2 from the germline V gene are SGHAT and FQNNGV. CDR3 length: 13 amino acids. The V end was cut by 3 bases, the J end by 4 bases, with 8 bases between. The CDR3: CASSLDFSDTQYF. The DNA for the CDR3 is TGTGCCAGCAGCTTGGACTTCTCAGATACGCAGTATTTT.

The V call is TRBV28, the J call TRBJ2-4; unclear D gene. V was trimmed by 1 base and J by 0 bases, leaving 10 bases between them. Germline V gives CDR1 MDHEN, CDR2 SYDVKM. The CDR3 sequence is 16 residues long. The CDR3 spells CASSLSVYLAKNIQYF. CDR3 nucleotide sequence: TGTGCCAGCAGTTTATCCGTCTATTTAGCCAAAAACATTCAGTACTTC.

V is TRBV15 and J is TRBJ2-7, with a weak D call TRBD1 (6 bases). V lost 2 bases and J lost 5, with 10 bases in between. The CDR3 is made up of 13 amino acids. Germline CDR1 reads LNHNV; CDR2 reads YYDKDF (reference sequence). The CDR3 spells CATSRQGFNEQYF. The CDR3, as DNA: TGTGCCACCAGCAGACAGGGGTTTAACGAGCAGTACTTC.

This clonotype has just one count. The chain couples TRBV10-1 to TRBJ2-1; TRBD1 agrees at 10 bases. In germline, CDR1 is WNHNN, CDR2 SYGVQD (reference sequence). This CDR3 comprises 15 residues. Unmatched junction bases numbered 4, after V lost 6 bases and J lost 2 bases. In nucleotides, the CDR3 is TGCGCCAGCAGGGCGGACAGGGGGGCCTACAATGAGCAGTTCTTC. Translating gives CASRADRGAYNEQFF.

The chain joins TRBV3-1 to TRBJ1-4; 8 bases agree with TRBD1. Germline CDR1 is LGHDT and CDR2 is YNNKEL (reference sequence). This CDR3 spans 18 amino acids. Trimming took 0 bases from V and 7 from J; bases not matched to a gene: 13. The CDR3 loop is CASSQEPSDRAGVEKLFF. The CDR3 region has the DNA TGTGCCAGCAGCCAAGAGCCCTCGGACAGGGCGGGCGTTGAAAAACTGTTTTTT.

CDR3 amino acids: CASTNPLAGGAKETQYF. CDR3 DNA sequence: TGTGCCAGCACCAACCCCCTAGCGGGGGGGGCAAAAGAGACCCAGTACTTC. The rearrangement joins TRBV6-1 to TRBJ2-5; 12 bases line up with TRBD2. This CDR3 contains 17 residues. Germline V gives CDR1 MNHNS, CDR2 SASEGT. The V gene end was trimmed by 7 bases and the J gene end by 3 bases; junction bases not matched to a gene: 12.

This clonotype has at least ten counts. This chain uses TRBV7-9 with TRBJ2-1, with TRBD2 matching over 8 bases. The CDR3 runs to 16 residues. The germline V gene encodes CDR1 SEHNR and CDR2 FQNEAQ (reference sequence). J was trimmed by 6 bases and V by 5 bases; bases with no gene match: 12. CDR3 DNA: TGTGCCAGCAGCAAGCCCGGGACTAGGGACTTCAATGAGCAGTTCTTC. It codes for CASSKPGTRDFNEQFF.

The CDR3 is CASSLVIAGSYEQYF. The CDR3 DNA reads TGCGCCAGCAGCTTGGTAATAGCGGGATCCTACGAGCAGTACTTC. The chain recombines TRBV5-1 with TRBJ2-7; 8 positions match TRBD2. The CDR3 has 15 residues. V was clipped by 0 bases and J by 1 base; unmatched bases: 3. Looked up from germline, CDR1 is SGHRS and CDR2 is YFSETQ.

Many counts were recorded for this clonotype. The V and J genes are TRBV27 and TRBJ1-6; 7 bases map to TRBD1. Germline CDR1 and CDR2: MNHEY and SMNVEV (reference sequence). Unmatched junction bases numbered 10, after V lost 6 bases and J lost 8 bases. CDR3 length equals 15 residues. In DNA form, the CDR3 reads TGTGCCAGCAGCCGAATGGGACAGACGGATTCACCCCTCCACTTT. Translated: CASSRMGQTDSPLHF.

This sequence joins TRBV4-3 and TRBJ2-2; D is unresolved. Deletions cut 0 bases from V and 7 bases from J, with 6 bases between. The CDR3 loop spans 13 amino acids. From germline, CDR1 is LGHNA and CDR2 YSLEER. This CDR3 is CASSQDFGGELFF. The DNA of the CDR3 is TGCGCCAGCAGCCAAGATTTCGGCGGGGAGCTGTTTTTT.

A few counts support this clonotype. This rearrangement joins TRBV12-5 to TRBJ1-5, with no clear D. V dropped 1 base and J dropped 0 bases, with 4 bases sitting between them. The germline gives CDR1 LGHNT, CDR2 FRNRAP. This CDR3 contains 14 residues. The CDR3 reads CASGLGDSNQPQHF. CDR3 sequence (DNA): TGTGCTAGTGGTTTGGGGGATAGCAATCAGCCCCAGCATTTT.

The chain combines TRBV10-3 with TRBJ2-3; D ambiguous. This CDR3 is built from 17 residues. V lost 5 bases and J 6 bases, leaving 24 bases between the germline ends. Germline V gene data show CDR1 as ENHRY and CDR2 as SYGVKD. Here the CDR3 reads CAISSGRIVLRADTQYF. The CDR3 coding sequence is TGTGCCATCAGTTCCGGCAGGATTGTCCTACGAGCGGATACGCAGTATTTT.

The chain recombines TRBV12-3 or TRBV12-4 with TRBJ2-3, with 10 bases lining up with TRBD1. There are 15 residues in the CDR3. V shed 10 bases and J 4 bases; nucleotides not matched to a gene: 11. The CDR3 DNA follows: TGTGCCATCAACGACGGGACAGGGGCGGCAGATACGCAGTATTTT. Protein: CAINDGTGAADTQYF.

This CDR3 is CASSPRQGSNNEQFF. The CDR3 DNA follows: TGTGCCAGCTCCCCCAGGCAGGGGTCGAACAATGAGCAGTTCTTC. The chain has TRBV18 and TRBJ2-1; D might be TRBD1 (6 bases). The CDR3 length is 15 residues. Germline V gene sequence: CDR1 KGHSH, CDR2 LQKENI. The ends were cut back, 6 bases at V and 5 bases at J, with 17 bases in the middle.

This clonotype was counted a few times. The CDR3 DNA is TGCGCCAGCAGCCAAGATTGGAGGCGAGCGTTCTCTGGAAACACCATATATTTT. Translated: CASSQDWRRAFSGNTIYF. This sequence joins TRBV4-1 and TRBJ1-3; no reliable D call. The CDR3 contains 18 residues. The V end lost 0 bases, the J end lost 0 bases, and 15 bases lay between the germline ends. Germline assignment: CDR1 MGHRA and CDR2 YSYEKL.

This rearrangement joins TRBV5-6 to TRBJ1-2; possibly TRBD1 for D (5 bases). Germline CDR1 reads SGHDT; CDR2 reads YYEEEE. Trimming cost V 0 bases and J 1 base, with 10 bases left between them. CDR3 length: 15 residues. As DNA, the CDR3 is TGTGCCAGCAGCTTGGAGGGACGGAATAACTATGGCTACACCTTC. Translating gives CASSLEGRNNYGYTF.

This clonotype came up many times. The chain's CDR3 is CASRRSGGTLHQPQHF. Here the CDR3 DNA reads TGTGCCAGCAGGCGTTCGGGAGGTACGCTCCATCAGCCCCAGCATTTT. V is TRBV6-1 and J is TRBJ1-5; D is unresolved. The CDR3 is 16 amino acids. Germline CDR1 MNHNS, CDR2 SASEGT. Trimming took 6 bases from V and 5 from J, leaving 20 bases between them.

The rearrangement joins TRBV19 to TRBJ1-1; D call uncertain. This CDR3 has 11 residues. The V end lost 6 bases, the J end lost 4 bases, and 6 bases lay between the germline ends. Looked up from germline, CDR1 is LNHDA and CDR2 is SQIVND (reference sequence). The CDR3 is CASRSRTEAFF. The CDR3 nucleotides read TGTGCCAGTAGGTCCCGCACTGAAGCTTTCTTT.

This clonotype came up many times. At one end, the junction sequence differs from germline, possibly due to a read error. This chain uses TRBV7-2 with TRBJ1-5; D ambiguous. The germline gives CDR1 SGHTA, CDR2 FQGNSA. The length of the CDR3 is 13 residues. Here the CDR3 reads CASSLDFSQPQHF. In nucleotides, the CDR3 is TGTGCCAGCAGTTTAGATTTCAGCCAGCCCCAGCATTTT. The full variable domain, its missing parts supplied by reference TRBV7-2 and TRBJ1-5, is GAGVSQSPSNKVTEKGKDVELRCDPISGHTALYWYRQSLGQGLEFLIYFQGNSAPDKSGLPSDRFSAERTGGSVSTLTIQRTQQEDSAVYLCASSLDFSQPQHFGDGTRLSIL.

This chain connects TRBV27 to TRBJ1-4; tentative D call: TRBD1 (5 bases). Germline V CDR1 and CDR2: MNHEY, SMNVEV (reference sequence). Trimming took 5 bases from V and 2 from J, leaving 12 bases between them. This CDR3 has 15 amino acids. The CDR3 DNA reads as TGTGCCAGCAGTCTGACAGTCTCCACTAATGAAAAACTGTTTTTT. It translates to CASSLTVSTNEKLFF.

This clonotype was detected many times. V is TRBV7-2 and J is TRBJ2-5; 7 bases are shared with TRBD1. Per the germline V gene, CDR1 is SGHTA and CDR2 is FQGNSA. CDR3 length: 16 residues. With V trimmed by 1 base and J by 0 bases, 5 bases remained unmatched. In nucleotides, the CDR3 is TGTGCCAGCAGCTTAGTAGACAGGGCGTACCAAGAGACCCAGTACTTC. Amino acids: CASSLVDRAYQETQYF.

The chain uses TRBV20-1 and TRBJ2-6; tentatively, D is TRBD2 (5 bases). V lost 5 bases and J lost 0, with 11 bases in between. In germline, CDR1 is DFQATT, CDR2 SNEGSKA (reference sequence). The CDR3 consists of 15 residues. The CDR3 sequence: CSAPAGYSGANVLTF. In nucleotides, the CDR3 is TGCAGTGCTCCGGCGGGTTACTCTGGGGCCAACGTCCTGACTTTC.

This clonotype was counted a few times. The V and J genes are TRBV15 and TRBJ2-3, with TRBD2 identical over 7 bases. Germline CDR1 LNHNV, CDR2 YYDKDF (reference sequence). This CDR3 region has 13 residues. The J segment lost 6 bases and the V segment lost 4 bases, leaving 4 bases of the junction unmatched. This chain's CDR3 is CATSTGGDDTQYF. CDR3 coding DNA: TGTGCCACCAGCACGGGAGGAGACGATACGCAGTATTTT. The complete variable domain, with remaining parts taken from reference TRBV15 and TRBJ2-3, reads DAMVIQNPRYQVTQFGKPVTLSCSQTLNHNVMYWYQQKSSQAPKLLFHYYDKDFNNEADTPDNFQSRRPNTSFCFLDIRSPGLGDTAMYLCATSTGGDDTQYFGPGTRLTVL.

The V call is TRBV12-3 or TRBV12-4, the J call TRBJ2-1, with a possible D match to TRBD1 (6 bases). With 7 bases removed from V and 7 bases from J, the gap between germline ends came to 14 bases. This CDR3 region has 13 residues. The CDR3 region has the DNA TGTGCCAGCACCGGACAGTCGGGGAATGAGCAGTTCTTC. Amino acid sequence: CASTGQSGNEQFF.

V gene TRBV18 combines with J gene TRBJ2-2; D is perhaps TRBD1 (6 bases). Germline V CDR1 and CDR2: KGHSH, LQKENI. Trimming cost V 1 base and J 0 bases, with 9 bases left between them. The CDR3 extends over 16 amino acids. The CDR3 here is CASSPRPGANTGELFF. Here the CDR3 DNA reads TGTGCCAGCTCACCACGTCCAGGGGCGAACACCGGGGAGCTGTTTTTT.

The CDR3 here is CASSYLGQDYTEAFF. CDR3 in DNA: TGTGCCAGCAGTTACCTCGGACAGGACTACACTGAAGCTTTCTTT. The rearrangement joins TRBV6-2 or TRBV6-3 to TRBJ1-1; 7 bases match TRBD1. This CDR3 has 15 residues. V was pared by 2 bases and J by 3 bases, with 6 bases of the junction left unmatched. The germline V gene encodes CDR1 MNHEY and CDR2 SVGEGT.